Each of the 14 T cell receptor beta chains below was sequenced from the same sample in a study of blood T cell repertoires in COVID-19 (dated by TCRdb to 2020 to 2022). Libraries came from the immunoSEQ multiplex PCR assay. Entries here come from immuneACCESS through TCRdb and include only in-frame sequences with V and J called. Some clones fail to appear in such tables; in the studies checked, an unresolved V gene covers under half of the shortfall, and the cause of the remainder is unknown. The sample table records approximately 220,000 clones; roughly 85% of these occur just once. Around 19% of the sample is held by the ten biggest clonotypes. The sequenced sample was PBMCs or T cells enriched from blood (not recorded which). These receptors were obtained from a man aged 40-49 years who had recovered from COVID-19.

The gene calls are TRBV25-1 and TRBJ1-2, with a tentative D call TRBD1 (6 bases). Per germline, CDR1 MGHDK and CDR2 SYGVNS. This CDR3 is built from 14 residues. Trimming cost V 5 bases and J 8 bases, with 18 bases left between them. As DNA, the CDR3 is TGTGCCAGCAGTCGAAGCGACAGGCCGGGGGGCTACACCTTC. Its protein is CASSRSDRPGGYTF.

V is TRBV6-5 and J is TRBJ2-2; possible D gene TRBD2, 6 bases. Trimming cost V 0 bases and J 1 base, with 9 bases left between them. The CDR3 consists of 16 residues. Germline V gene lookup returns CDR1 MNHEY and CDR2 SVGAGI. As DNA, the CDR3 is TGTGCCAGCAGTTACTCGTGGCGGGAGAACACCGGGGAGCTGTTTTTT. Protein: CASSYSWRENTGELFF.

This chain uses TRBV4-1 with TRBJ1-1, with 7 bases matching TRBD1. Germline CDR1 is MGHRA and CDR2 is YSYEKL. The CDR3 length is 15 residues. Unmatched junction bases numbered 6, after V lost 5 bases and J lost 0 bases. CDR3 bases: TGCGCCAGCAGCTGGCGACAGGGCGTGAACACTGAAGCTTTCTTT. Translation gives CASSWRQGVNTEAFF.

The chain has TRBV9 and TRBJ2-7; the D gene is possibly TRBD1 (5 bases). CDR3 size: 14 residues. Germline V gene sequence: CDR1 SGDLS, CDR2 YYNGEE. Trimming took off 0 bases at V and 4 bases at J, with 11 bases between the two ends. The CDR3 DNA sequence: TGTGCCAGCAGCGTAGGATCCCAGGGTTACGAGCAGTACTTC. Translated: CASSVGSQGYEQYF.

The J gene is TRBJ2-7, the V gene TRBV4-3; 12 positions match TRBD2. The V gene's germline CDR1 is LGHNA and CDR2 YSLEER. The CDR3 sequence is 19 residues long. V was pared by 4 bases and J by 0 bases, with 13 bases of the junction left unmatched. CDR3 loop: CASSPGVGLAGPTSYEQYF. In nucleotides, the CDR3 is TGCGCCAGCAGCCCCGGGGTAGGACTAGCGGGACCAACCTCCTACGAGCAGTACTTC.

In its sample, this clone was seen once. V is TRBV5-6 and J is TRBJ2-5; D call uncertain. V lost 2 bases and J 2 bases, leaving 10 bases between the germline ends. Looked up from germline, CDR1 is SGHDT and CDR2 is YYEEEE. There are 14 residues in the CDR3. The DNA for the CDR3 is TGTGCCAGCAGCTTACCTAGTTGGCAAGAGACCCAGTACTTC. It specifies CASSLPSWQETQYF.

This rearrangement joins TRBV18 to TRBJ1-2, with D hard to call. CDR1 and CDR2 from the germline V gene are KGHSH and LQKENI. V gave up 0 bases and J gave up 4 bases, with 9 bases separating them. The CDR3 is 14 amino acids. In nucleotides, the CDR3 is TGTGCCAGCTCACCACCCGTCAGGCGCTATGGCTACACCTTC. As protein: CASSPPVRRYGYTF.

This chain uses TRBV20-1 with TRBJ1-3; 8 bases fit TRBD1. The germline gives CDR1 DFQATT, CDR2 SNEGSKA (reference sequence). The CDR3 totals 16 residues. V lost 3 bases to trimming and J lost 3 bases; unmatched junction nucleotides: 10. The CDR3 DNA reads TGCAGTGCTAGTCCAGGACAGGGTCTTTTTGGAAACACCATATATTTT. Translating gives CSASPGQGLFGNTIYF.

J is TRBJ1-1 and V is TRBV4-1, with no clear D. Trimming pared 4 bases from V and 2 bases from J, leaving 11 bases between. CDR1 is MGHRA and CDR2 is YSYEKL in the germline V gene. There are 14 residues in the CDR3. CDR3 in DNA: TGCGCCAGCAGCCCTAAACTCGCCAACACTGAAGCTTTCTTT. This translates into CASSPKLANTEAFF.

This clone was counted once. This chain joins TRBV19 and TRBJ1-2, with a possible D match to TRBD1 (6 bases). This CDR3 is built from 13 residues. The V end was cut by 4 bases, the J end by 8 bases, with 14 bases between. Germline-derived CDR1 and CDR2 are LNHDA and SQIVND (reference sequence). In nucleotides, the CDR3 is TGTGCCAGTAGTACCTCATACGGGACAGGCTACACCTTC. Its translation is CASSTSYGTGYTF.

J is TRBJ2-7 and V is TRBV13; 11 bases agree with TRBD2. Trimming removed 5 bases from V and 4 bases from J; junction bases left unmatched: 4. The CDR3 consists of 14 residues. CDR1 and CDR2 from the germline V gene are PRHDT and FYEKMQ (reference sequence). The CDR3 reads CASSMGLADYEQYF. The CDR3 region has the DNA TGTGCCAGCAGCATGGGACTAGCGGATTACGAGCAGTACTTC.

In DNA, the CDR3 is TGTGCCAGCAGTCCTCAGCTAGCGGCCAATGAGCAGTTCTTC. Translated: CASSPQLAANEQFF. This rearrangement joins TRBV28 to TRBJ2-1; TRBD2 agrees at 7 bases. Germline V CDR1 and CDR2: MDHEN, SYDVKM. The CDR3 runs to 14 residues. Trimming removed 5 bases from V and 6 bases from J; junction bases left unmatched: 7. The variable domain in full, with the rest retrieved from reference TRBV28 and TRBJ2-1, is DVKVTQSSRYLVKRTGEKVFLECVQDMDHENMFWYRQDPGLGLRLIYFSYDVKMKEKGDIPEGYSVSREKKERFSLILESASTNQTSMYLCASSPQLAANEQFFGPGTRLTVL.

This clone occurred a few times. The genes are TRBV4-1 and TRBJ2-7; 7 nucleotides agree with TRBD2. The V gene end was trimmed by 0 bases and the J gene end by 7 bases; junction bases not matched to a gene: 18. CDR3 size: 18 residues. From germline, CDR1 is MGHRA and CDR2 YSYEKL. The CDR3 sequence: CASSQDPPSGGAVGEQYF. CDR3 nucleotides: TGCGCCAGCAGCCAAGATCCCCCTAGCGGAGGCGCGGTGGGGGAGCAGTACTTC.

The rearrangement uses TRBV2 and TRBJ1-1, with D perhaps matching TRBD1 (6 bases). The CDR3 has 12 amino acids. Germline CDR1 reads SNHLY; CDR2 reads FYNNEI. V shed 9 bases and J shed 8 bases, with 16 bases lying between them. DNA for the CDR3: TGTGCCAGTTGGCGATGGGACAAAGAAGCTTTCTTT. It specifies CASWRWDKEAFF.